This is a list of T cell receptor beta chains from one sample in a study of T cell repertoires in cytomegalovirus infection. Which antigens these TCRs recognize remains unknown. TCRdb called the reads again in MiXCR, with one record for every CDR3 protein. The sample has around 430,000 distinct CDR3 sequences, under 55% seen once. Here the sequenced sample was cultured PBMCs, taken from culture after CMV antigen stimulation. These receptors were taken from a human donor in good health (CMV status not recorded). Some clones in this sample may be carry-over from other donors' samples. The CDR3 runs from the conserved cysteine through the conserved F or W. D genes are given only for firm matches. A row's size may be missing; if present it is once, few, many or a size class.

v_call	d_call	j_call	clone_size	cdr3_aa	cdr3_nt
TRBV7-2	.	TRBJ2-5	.	CASSLGLDGETQYF	TGTGCCAGCAGCTTAGGACTAGACGGAGAGACCCAGTACTTC
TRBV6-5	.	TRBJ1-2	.	CASSYYEGRSYGYTF	TGTGCCAGCAGTTACTATGAGGGGCGAAGCTATGGCTACACCTTC
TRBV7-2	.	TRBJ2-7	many	CASSLARGQGYEQYF	TGTGCCAGCAGCTTAGCTCGGGGGCAAGGCTACGAGCAGTACTTC
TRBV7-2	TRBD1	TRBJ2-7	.	CASSPFGTGGYEQYF	TGTGCCAGCAGCCCCTTCGGGACAGGGGGCTACGAGCAGTACTTC
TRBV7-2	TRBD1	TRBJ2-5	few	CASSADRGAETQYF	TGTGCCAGCAGCGCCGACAGGGGGGCGGAGACCCAGTACTTC
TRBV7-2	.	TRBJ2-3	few	CASSLFRTDTQYF	TGTGCCAGCAGCTTGTTCCGAACAGATACGCAGTATTTT
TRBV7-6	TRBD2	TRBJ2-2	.	CASSLGGGRYTGELFF	TGTGCCAGCAGCTTAGGCGGGGGAAGGTACACCGGGGAGCTGTTTTTT
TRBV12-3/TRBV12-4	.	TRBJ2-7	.	CASSSPGTQGYEQYF	TGTGCCAGCAGCTCCCCCGGGACCCAGGGCTACGAGCAGTACTTC
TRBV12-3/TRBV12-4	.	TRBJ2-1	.	CASTPGPRNEQFF	TGTGCCAGCACTCCGGGACCAAGGAATGAGCAGTTCTTC
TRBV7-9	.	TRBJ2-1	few	CASTHESNEQFF	TGTGCCAGCACCCACGAGAGCAATGAGCAGTTCTTC
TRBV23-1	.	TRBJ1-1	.	CASREDGRMNTEAFF	TGCGCCAGCAGAGAGGATGGGCGGATGAACACTGAAGCTTTCTTT
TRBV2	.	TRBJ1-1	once	CASEKGNTEAFF	TGTGCCAGCGAGAAGGGGAACACTGAAGCTTTCTTT
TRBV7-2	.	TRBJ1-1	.	CASSLAGGLNTEAFF	TGTGCCAGCAGCTTAGCTGGAGGCTTGAACACTGAAGCTTTCTTT
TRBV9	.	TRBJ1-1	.	CASSARGGQAFF	TGTGCCAGCTCTGCGAGGGGCGGACAAGCTTTCTTT
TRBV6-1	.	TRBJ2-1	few	CASSEEGRSYNEQFF	TGTGCCAGCAGTGAAGAAGGCAGATCTTACAATGAGCAGTTCTTC
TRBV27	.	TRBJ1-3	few	CARGIVDRAGNTIYF	TGTGCCAGGGGAATCGTAGACAGAGCCGGAAACACCATATATTTT
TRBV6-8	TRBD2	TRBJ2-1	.	CASSYSGSGNEQFF	TGTGCCAGCAGTTACAGCGGGAGCGGTAATGAGCAGTTCTTC
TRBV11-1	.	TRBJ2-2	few	CASSPMEVLGELFF	TGTGCCAGCAGCCCGATGGAGGTGCTCGGGGAGCTGTTTTTT
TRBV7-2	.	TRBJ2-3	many	CASSLGTPGTDTQYF	TGTGCCAGCAGCTTAGGTACTCCTGGCACAGATACGCAGTATTTT
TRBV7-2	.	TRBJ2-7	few	CASSLGGTKLGEQYF	TGTGCCAGCAGCTTAGGTGGGACAAAACTGGGCGAGCAGTACTTC
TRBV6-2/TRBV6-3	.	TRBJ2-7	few	CASSHPNRDFGYEQYF	TGTGCCAGCAGTCACCCTAACCGGGACTTCGGATACGAGCAGTACTTC
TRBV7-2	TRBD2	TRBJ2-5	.	CASSFVTSGKTQYF	TGTGCCAGCAGCTTTGTAACTAGCGGAAAGACCCAGTACTTC
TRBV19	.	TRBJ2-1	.	CASSGGGGRSYNEQFF	TGTGCCAGTAGTGGGGGCGGCGGTCGTTCCTACAATGAGCAGTTCTTC
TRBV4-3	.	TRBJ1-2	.	CASSQQGSYTF	TGCGCCAGCAGCCAGCAGGGAAGCTACACCTTC
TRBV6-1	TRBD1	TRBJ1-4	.	CASSRTGWFGTTLRPDEKLFF	TGTGCCAGCAGCAGGACAGGGTGGTTTGGGACAACGCTCCGGCCCGATGAAAAACTGTTTTTT
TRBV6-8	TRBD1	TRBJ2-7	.	CASREGQVSYEQYF	TGTGCCAGCAGGGAGGGACAGGTTTCATACGAGCAGTACTTC
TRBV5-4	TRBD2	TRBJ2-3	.	CASSFGLAGADTQYF	TGTGCCAGCAGCTTCGGACTAGCGGGAGCCGATACGCAGTATTTT
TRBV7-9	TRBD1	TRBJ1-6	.	CASSLSSGQGASPLHF	TGTGCCAGCAGCCTCAGCAGCGGACAGGGGGCTTCACCCCTCCACTTT